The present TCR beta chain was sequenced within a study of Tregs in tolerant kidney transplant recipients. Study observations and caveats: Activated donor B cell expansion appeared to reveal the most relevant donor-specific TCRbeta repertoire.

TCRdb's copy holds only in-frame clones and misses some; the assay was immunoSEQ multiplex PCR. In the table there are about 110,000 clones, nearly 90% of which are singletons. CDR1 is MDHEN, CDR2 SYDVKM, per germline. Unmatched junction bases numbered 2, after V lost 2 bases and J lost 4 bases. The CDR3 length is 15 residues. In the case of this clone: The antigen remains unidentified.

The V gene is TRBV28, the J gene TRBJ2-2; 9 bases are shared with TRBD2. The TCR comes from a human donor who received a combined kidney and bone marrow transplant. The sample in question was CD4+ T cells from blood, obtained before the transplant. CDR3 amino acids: CASSLAGGSTGELFF. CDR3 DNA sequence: TGTGCCAGCAGTTTAGCGGGGGGGAGCACCGGGGAGCTGTTTTTT. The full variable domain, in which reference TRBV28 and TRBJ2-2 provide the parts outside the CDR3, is DVKVTQSSRYLVKRTGEKVFLECVQDMDHENMFWYRQDPGLGLRLIYFSYDVKMKEKGDIPEGYSVSREKKERFSLILESASTNQTSMYLCASSLAGGSTGELFFGEGSRLTVL.